A selection of T cell receptor beta chains follows, all from one sample in a study of beta chain features in type 1 diabetes. Sequenced by immunoSEQ multiplex PCR; TCRdb stores in-frame clones only, minus some. Of some 350,000 clones in the sample, roughly 13% were seen once. The sequencing input was naive CD4+ T cells from blood. These receptors all stem from a woman aged 18-35 years with type 1 diabetes. Each CDR3 is given with its conserved first and last residue. D genes are given only for firm matches. Some rows have no size entry. The others give once, few or many, or a class for an expanded clone.

>TRBV30|TRBJ2-7|TRBD2|NA
CAWSNGGSVNEQYF
TGTGCCTGGAGTAACGGGGGGAGTGTCAACGAGCAGTACTTC
>TRBV7-9|TRBJ2-7|TRBD1|few
CASKGGTGRSFEQYF
TGTGCCAGCAAGGGGGGGACAGGGCGATCCTTCGAGCAGTACTTC
>TRBV7-2|TRBJ2-5|NA|few
CASLEPMETQYF
TGTGCCAGCTTAGAGCCCATGGAGACCCAGTACTTC
>TRBV29-1|TRBJ1-1|NA|few
CSVGGGVSTEAFF
TGCAGCGTTGGAGGGGGGGTTAGCACTGAAGCTTTCTTT
>TRBV7-2|TRBJ2-2|NA|NA
CASSFVNTGELFF
TGTGCCAGCAGCTTCGTGAACACCGGGGAGCTGTTTTTT
>TRBV6-5|TRBJ2-5|NA|NA
CASSTSTETQYF
TGTGCCAGCAGCACGAGCACAGAGACCCAGTACTTC
>TRBV27|TRBJ2-7|NA|once
CASSSRDSSYEQYF
TGTGCCAGCAGTTCGCGGGACAGCTCCTACGAGCAGTACTTC
>TRBV7-2|TRBJ1-2|TRBD1|few
CASSRQGDGYTF
TGTGCCAGCAGCCGACAGGGGGACGGCTACACCTTC
>TRBV18|TRBJ1-5|TRBD1|few
CASSPPGQNNQPQHF
TGTGCCAGCTCACCACCGGGACAGAACAATCAGCCCCAGCATTTT
>TRBV6-5|TRBJ2-3|NA|few
CASSSHWPDTQYF
TGTGCCAGCAGTTCCCATTGGCCAGATACGCAGTATTTT
>TRBV25-1|TRBJ1-1|NA|few
CASSGTANTEAFF
TGTGCCAGCAGTGGGACAGCTAACACTGAAGCTTTCTTT
>TRBV7-2|TRBJ2-7|TRBD2|NA
CASSLAASGSYEQYF
TGTGCCAGCAGCTTAGCGGCTAGCGGGAGCTACGAGCAGTACTTC
>TRBV9|TRBJ2-7|NA|NA
CASSVGIAYSYEQYF
TGTGCCAGCAGCGTAGGGATAGCTTACTCCTACGAGCAGTACTTC
>TRBV29-1|TRBJ2-7|NA|few
CSVVSSGVREYF
TGCAGCGTTGTGTCCTCGGGGGTCCGTGAGTACTTC
>TRBV19|TRBJ2-2|TRBD1|NA
CASSTRQGRYTGELFF
TGTGCCAGTAGTACGCGACAGGGCAGGTACACCGGGGAGCTGTTTTTT
>TRBV6-5|TRBJ1-1|NA|NA
CASRTTVNTEAFF
TGTGCCAGCAGGACTACAGTGAACACTGAAGCTTTCTTT
>TRBV4-1|TRBJ2-1|TRBD2|few
CAKGSYGRAPRGFF
TGCGCCAAGGGATCGTACGGGAGGGCCCCAAGGGGGTTCTTC
>TRBV7-2|TRBJ2-1|NA|NA
CASSRRADEQFF
TGTGCCAGCAGCCGCAGGGCTGATGAGCAGTTCTTC
>TRBV28|TRBJ2-4|TRBD1|few
CASSLIAGTVAKNIQYF
TGTGCCAGCAGTTTAATCGCCGGGACAGTAGCCAAAAACATTCAGTACTTC
>TRBV7-9|TRBJ2-5|NA|few
CASSLDLGGQETQYF
TGTGCCAGCAGCCTTGATCTGGGAGGACAAGAGACCCAGTACTTC
>TRBV7-2|TRBJ2-7|NA|few
CASSAVLARSSYEQYF
TGTGCCAGCAGCGCCGTCCTAGCGAGGAGTTCGTACGAGCAGTACTTC
>TRBV19|TRBJ1-1|TRBD1|few
CASSIRTGGEAFF
TGTGCCAGTAGTATTCGGACAGGTGGGGAAGCTTTCTTT
>TRBV19|TRBJ2-3|NA|few
CASSWEYAADTQYF
TGTGCCAGTAGTTGGGAGTACGCGGCAGATACGCAGTATTTT
>TRBV5-4|TRBJ2-5|TRBD1|NA
CASSLGTGVRETQYF
TGTGCCAGCAGCTTGGGGACAGGGGTACGGGAGACCCAGTACTTC
>TRBV28|TRBJ2-7|TRBD2|NA
CASRTSGETYEQYF
TGTGCCAGCAGGACTAGCGGGGAAACCTACGAGCAGTACTTC
>TRBV18|TRBJ2-7|TRBD1|NA
CASSRTGTGNEQYF
TGTGCCAGCTCACGGACCGGGACAGGGAACGAGCAGTACTTC
>TRBV2|TRBJ1-2|NA|few
CASSVVARGGYTF
TGTGCCAGCAGTGTGGTCGCCCGAGGAGGCTACACCTTC